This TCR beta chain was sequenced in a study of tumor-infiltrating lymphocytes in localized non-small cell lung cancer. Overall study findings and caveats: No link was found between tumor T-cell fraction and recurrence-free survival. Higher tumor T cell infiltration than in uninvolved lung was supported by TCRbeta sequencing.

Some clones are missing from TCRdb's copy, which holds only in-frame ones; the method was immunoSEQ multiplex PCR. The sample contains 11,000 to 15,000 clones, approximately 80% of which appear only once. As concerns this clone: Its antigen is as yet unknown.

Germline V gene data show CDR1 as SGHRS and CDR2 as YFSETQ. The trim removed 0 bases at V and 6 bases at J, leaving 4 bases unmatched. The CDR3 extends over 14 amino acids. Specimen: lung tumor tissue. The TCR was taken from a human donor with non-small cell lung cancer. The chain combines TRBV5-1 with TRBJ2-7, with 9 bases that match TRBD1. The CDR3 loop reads CASSLDGQGLEQYF. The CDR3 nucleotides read TGCGCCAGCAGCTTGGACGGACAGGGGCTCGAGCAGTACTTC.